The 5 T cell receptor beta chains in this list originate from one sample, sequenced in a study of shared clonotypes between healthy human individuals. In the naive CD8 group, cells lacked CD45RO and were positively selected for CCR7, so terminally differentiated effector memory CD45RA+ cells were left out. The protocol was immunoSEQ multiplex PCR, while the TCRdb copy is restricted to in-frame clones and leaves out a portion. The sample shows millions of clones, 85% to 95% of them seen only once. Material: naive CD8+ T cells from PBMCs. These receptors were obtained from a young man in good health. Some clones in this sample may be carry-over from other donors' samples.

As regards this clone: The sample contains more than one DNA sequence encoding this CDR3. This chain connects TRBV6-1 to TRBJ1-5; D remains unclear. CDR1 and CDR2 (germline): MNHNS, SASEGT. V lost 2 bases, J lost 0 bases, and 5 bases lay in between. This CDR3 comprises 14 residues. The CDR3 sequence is CASSELGSNQPQHF. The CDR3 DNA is TGTGCCAGCAGTGAACTCGGTAGCAATCAGCCCCAGCATTTT.

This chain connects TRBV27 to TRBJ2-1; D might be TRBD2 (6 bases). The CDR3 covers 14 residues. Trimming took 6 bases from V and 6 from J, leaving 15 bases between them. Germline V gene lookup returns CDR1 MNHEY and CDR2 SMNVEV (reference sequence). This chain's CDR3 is CASRTHTSSNEQFF. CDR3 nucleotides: TGTGCCAGCAGGACACATACTAGCAGCAATGAGCAGTTCTTC.

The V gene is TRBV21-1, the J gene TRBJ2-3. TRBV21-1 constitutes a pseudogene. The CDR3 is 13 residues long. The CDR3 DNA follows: TGTGCCAGCGGACCTGATCACACAGATACGCAGTATTTT. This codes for CASGPDHTDTQYF.

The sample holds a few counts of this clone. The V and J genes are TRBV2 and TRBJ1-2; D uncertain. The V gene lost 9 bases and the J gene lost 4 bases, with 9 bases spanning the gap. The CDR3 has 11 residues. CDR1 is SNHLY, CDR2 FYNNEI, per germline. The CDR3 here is CARDGLYGYTF. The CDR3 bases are TGTGCCAGGGACGGCCTCTATGGCTACACCTTC.

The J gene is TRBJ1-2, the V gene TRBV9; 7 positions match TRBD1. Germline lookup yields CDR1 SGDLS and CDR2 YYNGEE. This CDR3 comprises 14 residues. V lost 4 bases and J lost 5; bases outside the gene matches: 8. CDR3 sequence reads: CASSLEGTAYGYTF. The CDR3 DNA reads TGTGCCAGCAGCTTAGAGGGGACAGCTTATGGCTACACCTTC.